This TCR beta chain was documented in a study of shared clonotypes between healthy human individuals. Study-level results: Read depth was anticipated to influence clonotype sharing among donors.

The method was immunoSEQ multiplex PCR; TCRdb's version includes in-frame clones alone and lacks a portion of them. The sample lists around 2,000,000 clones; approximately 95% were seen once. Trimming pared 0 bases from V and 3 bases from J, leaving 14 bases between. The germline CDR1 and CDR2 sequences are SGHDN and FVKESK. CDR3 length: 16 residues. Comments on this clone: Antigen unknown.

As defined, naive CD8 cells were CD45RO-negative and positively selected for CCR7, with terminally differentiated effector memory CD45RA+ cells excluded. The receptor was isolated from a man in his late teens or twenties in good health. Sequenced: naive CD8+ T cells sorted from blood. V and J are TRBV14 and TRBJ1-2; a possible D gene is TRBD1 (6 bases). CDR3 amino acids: CASSQENLGQHYGYTF. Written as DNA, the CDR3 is TGTGCCAGCAGCCAAGAGAATTTAGGACAGCACTATGGCTACACCTTC.